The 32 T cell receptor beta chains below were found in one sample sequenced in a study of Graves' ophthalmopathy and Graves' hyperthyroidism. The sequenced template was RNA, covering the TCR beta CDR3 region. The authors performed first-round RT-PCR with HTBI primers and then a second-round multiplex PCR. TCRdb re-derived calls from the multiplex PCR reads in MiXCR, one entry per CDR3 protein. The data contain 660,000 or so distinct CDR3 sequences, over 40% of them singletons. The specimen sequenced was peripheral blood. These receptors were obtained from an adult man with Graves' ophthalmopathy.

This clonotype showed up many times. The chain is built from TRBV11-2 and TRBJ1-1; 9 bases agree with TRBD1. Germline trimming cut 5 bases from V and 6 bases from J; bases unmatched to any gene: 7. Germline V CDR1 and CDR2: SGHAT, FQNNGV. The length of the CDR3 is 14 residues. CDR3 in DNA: TGTGCCAGCAGCCGGGACAGGGAAGGCGCTGAAGCTTTCTTT. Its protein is CASSRDREGAEAFF.

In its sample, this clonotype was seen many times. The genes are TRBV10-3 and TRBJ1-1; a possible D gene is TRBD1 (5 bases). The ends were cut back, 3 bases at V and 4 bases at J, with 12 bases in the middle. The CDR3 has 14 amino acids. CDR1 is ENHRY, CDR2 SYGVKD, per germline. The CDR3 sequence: CAISEIIGGTEAFF. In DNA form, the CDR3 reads TGTGCCATCAGTGAAATCATCGGGGGCACTGAAGCTTTCTTT.

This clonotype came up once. This chain's CDR3 is CATSSGGPTQGQETQYF. The CDR3 nucleotides are TGTGCCACCAGCAGCGGCGGGCCGACCCAGGGCCAAGAGACCCAGTACTTC. The chain couples TRBV15 to TRBJ2-5, with D possibly called TRBD1 or TRBD2 (5 bases each). The CDR3 runs 17 residues. CDR1 and CDR2 from the germline V gene are LNHNV and YYDKDF (reference sequence). Trimming took 3 bases from V and 1 from J, leaving 18 bases between them.

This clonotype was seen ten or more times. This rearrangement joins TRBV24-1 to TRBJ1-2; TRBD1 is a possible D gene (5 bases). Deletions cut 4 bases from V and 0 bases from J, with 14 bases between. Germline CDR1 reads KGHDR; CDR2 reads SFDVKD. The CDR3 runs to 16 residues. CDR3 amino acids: CATSDSRQRTNYGYTF. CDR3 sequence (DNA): TGTGCCACCAGTGACTCGAGACAGCGTACTAACTATGGCTACACCTTC.

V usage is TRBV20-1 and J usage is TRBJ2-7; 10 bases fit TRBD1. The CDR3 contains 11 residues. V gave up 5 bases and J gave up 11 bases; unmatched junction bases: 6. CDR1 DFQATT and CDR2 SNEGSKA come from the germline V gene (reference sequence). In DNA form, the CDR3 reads TGCAGTGCTGGGACAGGGGTTGAGGAGTACTTC. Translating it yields CSAGTGVEEYF.

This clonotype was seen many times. In DNA form, the CDR3 reads TGTGCCAGCACCCACCAGTTCTATGGCTACACCTTC. Protein: CASTHQFYGYTF. The chain joins TRBV12-3 or TRBV12-4 to TRBJ1-2, with D unclear. This CDR3 region has 12 residues. V was shortened by 7 bases and J by 4 bases, with 10 bases between the two germline ends.

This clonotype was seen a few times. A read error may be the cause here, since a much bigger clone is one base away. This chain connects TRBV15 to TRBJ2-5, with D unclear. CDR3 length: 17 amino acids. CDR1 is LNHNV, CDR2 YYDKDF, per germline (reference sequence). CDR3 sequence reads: CATSRDSKGRLQEAQYF. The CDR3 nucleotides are TGTGCCACCAGCAGAGATTCGAAGGGCAGGCTCCAAGAGGCCCAGTACTTC. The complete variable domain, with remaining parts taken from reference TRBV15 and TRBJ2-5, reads DAMVIQNPRYQVTQFGKPVTLSCSQTLNHNVMYWYQQKSSQAPKLLFHYYDKDFNNEADTPDNFQSRRPNTSFCFLDIRSPGLGDTAMYLCATSRDSKGRLQEAQYFGPGTRLLVL.

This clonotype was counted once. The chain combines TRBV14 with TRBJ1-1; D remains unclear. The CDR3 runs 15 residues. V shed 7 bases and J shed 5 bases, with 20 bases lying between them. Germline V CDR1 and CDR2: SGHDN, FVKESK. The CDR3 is CASKRQPQGRTEAFF. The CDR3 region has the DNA TGTGCCAGCAAGAGACAACCCCAAGGGAGGACTGAAGCTTTCTTT.

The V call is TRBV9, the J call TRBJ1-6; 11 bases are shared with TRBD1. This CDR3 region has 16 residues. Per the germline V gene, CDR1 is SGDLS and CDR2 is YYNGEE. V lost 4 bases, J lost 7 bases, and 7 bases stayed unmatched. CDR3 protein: CASSSTGTGGNSPLHF. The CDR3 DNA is TGTGCCAGCAGCTCCACCGGGACAGGGGGGAATTCACCCCTCCACTTT. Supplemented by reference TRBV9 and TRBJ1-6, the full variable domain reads DSGVTQTPKHLITATGQRVTLRCSPRSGDLSVYWYQQSLDQGLQFLIQYYNGEERAKGNILERFSAQQFPDLHSELNLSSLELGDSALYFCASSSTGTGGNSPLHFGNGTRLTVT.

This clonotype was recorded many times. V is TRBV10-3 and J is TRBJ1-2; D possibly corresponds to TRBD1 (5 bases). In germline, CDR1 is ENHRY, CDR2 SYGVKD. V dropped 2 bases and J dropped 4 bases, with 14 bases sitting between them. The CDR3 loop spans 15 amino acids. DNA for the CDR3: TGTGCCATCAGTGAGCTACCCGGGACCCTCTATGGCTACACCTTC. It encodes CAISELPGTLYGYTF.

Written as DNA, the CDR3 is TGTGCCAGCAGCTATCCGGGGAACACCGGGGAGCTGTTTTTT. Translated, it gives CASSYPGNTGELFF. The gene calls are TRBV7-2 and TRBJ2-2; D call uncertain. Between the trimmed V and J ends, which lost 4 bases and 1 base, there was a span of 7 bases. The CDR3 is made up of 14 amino acids. CDR1 and CDR2 from the germline V gene are SGHTA and FQGNSA.

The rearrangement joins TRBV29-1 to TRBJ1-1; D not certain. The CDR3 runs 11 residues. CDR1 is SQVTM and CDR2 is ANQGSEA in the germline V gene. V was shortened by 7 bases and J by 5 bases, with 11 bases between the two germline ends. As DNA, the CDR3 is TGCAGCGAAGGAAGCGGGACTGAAGCTTTCTTT. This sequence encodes CSEGSGTEAFF.

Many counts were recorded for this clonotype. The CDR3, as DNA: TGTGCCAGCAGCTTAGGCAGGGCTGGGGCCAACGTCCTGACTTTC. It is translated as CASSLGRAGANVLTF. The chain joins TRBV7-6 to TRBJ2-6; a weak D match, TRBD1 (5 bases). In germline, CDR1 is SGHVS, CDR2 FNYEAQ. The CDR3 is 15 residues long. The V end was cut by 1 base, the J end by 2 bases, with 6 bases between.

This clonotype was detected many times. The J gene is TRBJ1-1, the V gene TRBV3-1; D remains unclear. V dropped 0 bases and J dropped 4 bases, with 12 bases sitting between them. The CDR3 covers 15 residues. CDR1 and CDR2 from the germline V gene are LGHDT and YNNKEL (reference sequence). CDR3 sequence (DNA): TGTGCCAGCAGCCAAGAGTTAGGGTTCGGCACTGAAGCTTTCTTT. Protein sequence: CASSQELGFGTEAFF.

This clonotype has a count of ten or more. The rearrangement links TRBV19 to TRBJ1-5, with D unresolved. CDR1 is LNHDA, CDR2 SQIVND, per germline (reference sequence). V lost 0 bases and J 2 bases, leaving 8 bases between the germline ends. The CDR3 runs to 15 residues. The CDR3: CASSIDGVGNQPQHF. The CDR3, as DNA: TGTGCCAGTAGTATAGATGGGGTCGGCAATCAGCCCCAGCATTTT.

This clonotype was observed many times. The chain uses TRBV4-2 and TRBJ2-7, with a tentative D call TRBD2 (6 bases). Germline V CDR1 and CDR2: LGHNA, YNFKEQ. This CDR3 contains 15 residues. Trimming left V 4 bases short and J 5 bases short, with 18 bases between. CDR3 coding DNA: TGTGCCAGCAGCCTCCCCAGCGGGTCCCCTAACGAGCAGTACTTC. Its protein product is CASSLPSGSPNEQYF.

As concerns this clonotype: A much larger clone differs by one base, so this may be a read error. In DNA form, the CDR3 reads TGTGCCATCAGTTGGGAGCTCCAGCCCCAGCATTTT. Translation: CAISWELQPQHF. The V and J genes are TRBV10-3 and TRBJ1-5; no clear D. The CDR3 has 12 amino acids. Germline CDR1 and CDR2: ENHRY and SYGVKD. With 5 bases removed from V and 7 bases from J, the gap between germline ends came to 9 bases.

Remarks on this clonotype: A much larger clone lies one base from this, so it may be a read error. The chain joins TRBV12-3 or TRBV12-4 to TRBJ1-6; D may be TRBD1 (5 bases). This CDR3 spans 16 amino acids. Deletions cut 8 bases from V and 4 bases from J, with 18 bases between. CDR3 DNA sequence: TGTGCCAGCGGCTTTAGTGACAGACCTTATAATTCACCCCTCCACTTT. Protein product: CASGFSDRPYNSPLHF.

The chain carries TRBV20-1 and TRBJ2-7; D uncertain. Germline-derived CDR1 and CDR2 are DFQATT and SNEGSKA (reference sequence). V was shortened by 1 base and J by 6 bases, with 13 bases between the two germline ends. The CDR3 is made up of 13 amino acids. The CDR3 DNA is TGCAGTGCTAGAGGGGTTTCAAGAGGCGAGCAGTACTTC. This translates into CSARGVSRGEQYF.

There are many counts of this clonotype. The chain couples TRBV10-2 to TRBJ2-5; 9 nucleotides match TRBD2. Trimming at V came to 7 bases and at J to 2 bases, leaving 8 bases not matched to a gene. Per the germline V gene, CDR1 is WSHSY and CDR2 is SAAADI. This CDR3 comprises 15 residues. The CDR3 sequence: CASTRLAEPQETQYF. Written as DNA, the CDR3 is TGCGCCAGCACAAGACTAGCGGAGCCTCAAGAGACCCAGTACTTC.

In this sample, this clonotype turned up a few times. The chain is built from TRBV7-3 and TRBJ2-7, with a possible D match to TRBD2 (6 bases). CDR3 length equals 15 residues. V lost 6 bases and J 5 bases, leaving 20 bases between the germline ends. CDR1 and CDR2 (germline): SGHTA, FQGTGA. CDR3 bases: TGTGCCAGCAGTTACTGGGCGGGGACGAGAAACGAGCAGTACTTC. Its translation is CASSYWAGTRNEQYF.

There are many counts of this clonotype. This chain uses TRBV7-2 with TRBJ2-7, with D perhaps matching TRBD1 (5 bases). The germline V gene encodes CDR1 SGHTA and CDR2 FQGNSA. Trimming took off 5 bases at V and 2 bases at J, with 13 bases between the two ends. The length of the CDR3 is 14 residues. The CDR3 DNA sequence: TGTGCCAGCAGCCCCCGCAGGGTGGCCTACGAGCAGTACTTC. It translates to CASSPRRVAYEQYF.

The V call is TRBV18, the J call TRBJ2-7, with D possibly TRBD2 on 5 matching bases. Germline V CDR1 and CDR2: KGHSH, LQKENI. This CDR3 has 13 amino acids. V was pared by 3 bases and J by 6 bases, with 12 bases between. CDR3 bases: TGTGCCAGCTCACCCGACCCCGAGGGCGAGCAGTACTTC. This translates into CASSPDPEGEQYF.

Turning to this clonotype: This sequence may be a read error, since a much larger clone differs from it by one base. CDR3 sequence reads: CASSMRMGQPQHF. The CDR3, as DNA: TGTGCCAGTAGTATGCGGATGGGTCAGCCCCAGCATTTT. The chain links TRBV19 to TRBJ1-5; no definite D call. Germline CDR1 and CDR2: LNHDA and SQIVND (reference sequence). V was shortened by 3 bases and J by 6 bases, with 9 bases between the two germline ends. This CDR3 contains 13 residues.

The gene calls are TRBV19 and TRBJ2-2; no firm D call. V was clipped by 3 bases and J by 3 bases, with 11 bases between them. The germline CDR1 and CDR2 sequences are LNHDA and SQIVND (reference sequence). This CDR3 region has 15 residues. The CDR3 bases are TGTGCCAGTAGTATTGGAAGGACGGACACCGGGGAGCTGTTTTTT. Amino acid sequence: CASSIGRTDTGELFF.

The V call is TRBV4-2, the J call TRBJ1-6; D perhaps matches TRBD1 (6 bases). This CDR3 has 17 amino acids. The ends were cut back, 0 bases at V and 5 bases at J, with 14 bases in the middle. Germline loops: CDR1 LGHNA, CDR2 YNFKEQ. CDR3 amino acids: CASSQDRAGENNSPLHF. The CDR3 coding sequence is TGTGCCAGCAGCCAAGATCGGGCAGGGGAAAATAATTCACCCCTCCACTTT.

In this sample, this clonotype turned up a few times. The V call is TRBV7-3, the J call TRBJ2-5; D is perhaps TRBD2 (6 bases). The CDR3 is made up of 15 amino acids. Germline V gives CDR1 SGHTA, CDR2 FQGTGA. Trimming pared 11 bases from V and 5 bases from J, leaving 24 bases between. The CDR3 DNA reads TGTGCCTGGAGTGTATCGGGAGAGGGTTTGGAGACCCAGTACTTC. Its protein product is CAWSVSGEGLETQYF.

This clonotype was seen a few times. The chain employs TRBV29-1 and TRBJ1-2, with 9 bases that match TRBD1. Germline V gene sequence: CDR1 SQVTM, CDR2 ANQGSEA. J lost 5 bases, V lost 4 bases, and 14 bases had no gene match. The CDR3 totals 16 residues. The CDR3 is CSVVPGQGNRVYGYTF. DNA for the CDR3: TGCAGCGTTGTCCCCGGACAGGGGAATCGGGTTTATGGCTACACCTTC.

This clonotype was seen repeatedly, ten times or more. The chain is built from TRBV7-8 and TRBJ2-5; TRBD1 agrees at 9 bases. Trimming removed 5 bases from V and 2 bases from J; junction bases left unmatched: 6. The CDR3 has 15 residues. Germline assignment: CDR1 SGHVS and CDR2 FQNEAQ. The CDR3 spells CASSPGTGRQETQYF. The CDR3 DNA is TGTGCCAGCAGCCCGGGGACAGGGCGACAAGAGACCCAGTACTTC.

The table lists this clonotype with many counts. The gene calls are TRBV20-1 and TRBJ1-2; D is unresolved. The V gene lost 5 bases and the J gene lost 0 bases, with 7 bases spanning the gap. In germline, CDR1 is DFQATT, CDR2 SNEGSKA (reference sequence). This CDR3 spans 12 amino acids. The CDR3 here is CSAEGSNYGYTF. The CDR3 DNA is TGCAGTGCTGAGGGTTCTAACTATGGCTACACCTTC.

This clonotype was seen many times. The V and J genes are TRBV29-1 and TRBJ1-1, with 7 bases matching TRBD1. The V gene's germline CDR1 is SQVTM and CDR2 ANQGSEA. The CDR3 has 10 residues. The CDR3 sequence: CIAGDSEAFF. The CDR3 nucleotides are TGCATTGCGGGGGACAGCGAAGCTTTCTTT.

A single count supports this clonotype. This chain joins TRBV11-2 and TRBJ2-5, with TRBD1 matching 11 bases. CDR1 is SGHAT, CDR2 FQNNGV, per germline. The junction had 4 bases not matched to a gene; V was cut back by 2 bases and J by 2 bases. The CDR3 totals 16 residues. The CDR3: CASSLSGTGGQETQYF. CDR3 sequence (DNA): TGTGCCAGCAGCTTATCCGGGACAGGGGGGCAAGAGACCCAGTACTTC.